These 19 T cell receptor beta chains came from one sample sequenced in a study of T cell repertoires in cytomegalovirus infection. TCRdb re-called the reads through MiXCR, storing one row per CDR3 protein. Here the sample spans 450,000 to 650,000 distinct CDR3 sequences, about 40% being singletons. These receptors' targets are unknown. The material sequenced was cultured PBMCs, taken from culture after CMV antigen stimulation. The source is a human donor in good health (CMV status not recorded). Some clones in this sample may be carry-over from other donors' samples.

The CDR3 reads CASSARTGSYEQYF. The CDR3 DNA follows: TGTGCCAGTAGTGCAAGGACAGGGAGCTACGAGCAGTACTTC. V gene TRBV19 combines with J gene TRBJ2-7; 8 bases line up with TRBD1. CDR3 length equals 14 residues. Germline CDR1 is LNHDA and CDR2 is SQIVND (reference sequence). V lost 5 bases and J lost 3; bases outside the gene matches: 6.

V is TRBV6-2 or TRBV6-3 and J is TRBJ2-1; TRBD1 matches 9 bases. Germline V lookup: CDR1 MNHEY, CDR2 SVGEGT. The CDR3 runs 16 residues. Trimming took 6 bases from V and 6 from J; bases not matched to a gene: 12. Written as DNA, the CDR3 is TGTGCCAGCAGGCGCCCACCGGGACAGGGCAGCAATGAGCAGTTCTTC. Amino acids: CASRRPPGQGSNEQFF.

The chain has TRBV28 and TRBJ2-7; unclear D gene. Trimming shortened V by 3 bases and J by 1 base, and 10 bases separated the two germline ends. The germline CDR1 and CDR2 sequences are MDHEN and SYDVKM. The CDR3 has 14 residues. The CDR3 coding sequence is TGTGCCAGCAGTTTGGAACTACGGTCCTACGAGCAGTACTTC. Translated: CASSLELRSYEQYF.

This chain joins TRBV18 and TRBJ1-1, with D perhaps TRBD1 (5 bases). Trimming left V 4 bases short and J 8 bases short, with 17 bases between. Germline assignment: CDR1 KGHSH and CDR2 LQKENI. There are 14 residues in the CDR3. CDR3 sequence reads: CASSLGGGPPEAFF. In DNA, the CDR3 is TGTGCCAGCTCACTAGGTGGGGGTCCACCCGAAGCTTTCTTT.

The rearrangement links TRBV4-1 to TRBJ2-7; 11 bases fit TRBD2. Germline V gives CDR1 MGHRA, CDR2 YSYEKL. The ends lost 3 bases at V and 5 bases at J; junction bases unmatched: 9. The CDR3 length is 16 residues. For the CDR3, the DNA is TGCGCCAGCAGCCACCCGGCCCAGACTAGCGGGGACGAGCAGTACTTC. It is translated as CASSHPAQTSGDEQYF.

The chain carries TRBV2 and TRBJ1-2, with D perhaps matching TRBD1 (6 bases). The length of the CDR3 is 17 residues. Germline V gene sequence: CDR1 SNHLY, CDR2 FYNNEI. Trimming removed 8 bases at V and 8 bases at J, with 30 bases between. CDR3 region: CASRAIIRTAVRRGYTF. The DNA of the CDR3 is TGTGCCAGCCGAGCTATAATACGGACAGCCGTAAGAAGGGGCTACACCTTC.

V and J are TRBV11-2 and TRBJ2-5, with a tentative D call TRBD2 (5 bases). Trimming shortened V by 5 bases and J by 3 bases, and 16 bases separated the two germline ends. The CDR3 is made up of 15 amino acids. Germline CDR1 SGHAT, CDR2 FQNNGV. The chain's CDR3 is CASSQRPGLEETQYF. As DNA, the CDR3 is TGTGCCAGCAGCCAAAGGCCCGGACTCGAAGAGACCCAGTACTTC.

This clonotype was seen a handful of times. The gene calls are TRBV6-2 or TRBV6-3 and TRBJ2-2; the D gene is possibly TRBD2 (6 bases). V lost 0 bases, J lost 8 bases, and 10 bases lay in between. CDR3 length: 14 residues. Germline-derived CDR1 and CDR2 are MNHEY and SVGEGT. CDR3 DNA sequence: TGTGCCAGCAGTTACTCGCGCGGACTAGGGGAGCTGTTTTTT. Translated: CASSYSRGLGELFF.

This clonotype was counted a single time. The chain combines TRBV20-1 with TRBJ1-2; D unclear. Trimming stripped 6 bases from V and 6 bases from J, with 14 bases between. Germline lookup yields CDR1 DFQATT and CDR2 SNEGSKA (reference sequence). This CDR3 is 12 amino acids long. As DNA, the CDR3 is TGCAGTGCCAGACACGGGTATAATGGCTACACCTTC. Protein sequence: CSARHGYNGYTF.

The chain recombines TRBV20-1 with TRBJ2-7; 9 bases are a match to TRBD2. The CDR3 length is 15 residues. The germline V gene has CDR1 DFQATT and CDR2 SNEGSKA (reference sequence). V lost 6 bases and J lost 0; bases outside the gene matches: 9. The CDR3 is CSAAHSGGNSYEQYF. The CDR3 DNA is TGCAGTGCAGCGCATAGCGGGGGAAACTCCTACGAGCAGTACTTC.

The chain combines TRBV7-8 with TRBJ2-1; D not certain. CDR1 SGHVS and CDR2 FQNEAQ come from the germline V gene. V lost 1 base to trimming and J lost 0 bases, with 10 bases between them. This CDR3 has 16 amino acids. This CDR3 reads CASSLGRADSYNEQFF. The CDR3 DNA reads as TGTGCCAGCAGCTTAGGTCGGGCGGACTCCTACAATGAGCAGTTCTTC.

The J gene is TRBJ2-3, the V gene TRBV4-1; D tentatively fits TRBD1 or TRBD2 (5 bases each). V was clipped by 4 bases and J by 5 bases, with 19 bases between them. CDR3 length: 16 residues. Germline lookup yields CDR1 MGHRA and CDR2 YSYEKL. CDR3 coding DNA: TGCGCCAGCAGCCCCAGAGTCCAGGGTGGAGGAGATACGCAGTATTTT. Amino acid sequence: CASSPRVQGGGDTQYF.

This clonotype was observed a handful of times. J is TRBJ2-1 and V is TRBV7-2; D is possibly TRBD2 (6 bases). Germline loops: CDR1 SGHTA, CDR2 FQGNSA. The CDR3 runs 13 residues. V gave up 8 bases and J gave up 10 bases, with 18 bases separating them. The CDR3 region is CASQPRGDGEQFF. DNA of the CDR3: TGTGCCAGCCAGCCGCGGGGCGACGGGGAGCAGTTCTTC.

This clonotype has only a few counts. The genes are TRBV7-9 and TRBJ2-3; D may be TRBD1 (6 bases). CDR3 length: 15 residues. The V and J ends lost 4 bases and 4 bases respectively, with 15 bases between them. Looked up from germline, CDR1 is SEHNR and CDR2 is FQNEAQ (reference sequence). In DNA form, the CDR3 reads TGTGCCAGCAGCTCCAACAGGGAGATGGCAGATACGCAGTATTTT. Translated: CASSSNREMADTQYF.

The V gene is TRBV7-6, the J gene TRBJ2-4, with D perhaps given as TRBD1 or TRBD2 (7 bases each). This CDR3 comprises 17 residues. V was clipped by 5 bases and J by 2 bases, with 19 bases between them. Per germline, CDR1 SGHVS and CDR2 FNYEAQ. The CDR3 sequence: CASSPGGARTPKNIQYF. CDR3 sequence (DNA): TGTGCCAGCAGCCCAGGGGGGGCCCGGACTCCCAAAAACATTCAGTACTTC.

The chain employs TRBV19 and TRBJ2-2; TRBD2 agrees at 9 bases. CDR1 is LNHDA and CDR2 is SQIVND in the germline V gene (reference sequence). The V gene end was trimmed by 4 bases and the J gene end by 6 bases; junction bases not matched to a gene: 9. CDR3 length: 16 residues. The CDR3 DNA reads TGTGCCAGTAGTAGTCCTAGCGGGAAGGCACCCGGGGAGCTGTTTTTT. Its translation: CASSSPSGKAPGELFF.

The V call is TRBV18, the J call TRBJ1-5; 8 bases match TRBD1. CDR1 KGHSH and CDR2 LQKENI come from the germline V gene. J lost 5 bases, V lost 1 base, and 4 bases had no gene match. This CDR3 contains 15 residues. DNA of the CDR3: TGTGCCAGCTCACCACGGACAGGGAGGGATCAGCCCCAGCATTTT. It translates to CASSPRTGRDQPQHF.

CDR3 amino acids: CASSVGVPFGNTIYF. In DNA, the CDR3 is TGTGCCAGCAGCGTCGGTGTCCCTTTCGGAAACACCATATATTTT. The chain recombines TRBV6-1 with TRBJ1-3, with no clear D. From germline, CDR1 is MNHNS and CDR2 SASEGT. This CDR3 comprises 15 residues. Trimming cost V 6 bases and J 4 bases, with 16 bases left between them.

This clonotype showed up just a few times. The chain couples TRBV7-2 to TRBJ2-5, with D tentatively TRBD2 (6 bases). V lost 5 bases and J 3 bases, leaving 16 bases between the germline ends. Germline assignment: CDR1 SGHTA and CDR2 FQGNSA. The CDR3 contains 15 residues. CDR3 amino acids: CASSGGTSREETQYF. The CDR3 nucleotides read TGTGCCAGCAGCGGCGGGACTTCCCGAGAAGAGACCCAGTACTTC.